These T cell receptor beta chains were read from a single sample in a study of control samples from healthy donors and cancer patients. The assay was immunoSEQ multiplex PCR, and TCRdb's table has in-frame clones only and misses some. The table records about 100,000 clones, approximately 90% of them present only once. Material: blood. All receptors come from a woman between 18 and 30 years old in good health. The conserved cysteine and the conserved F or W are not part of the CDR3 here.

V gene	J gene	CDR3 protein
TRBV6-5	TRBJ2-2	ASFLIPRTGELF
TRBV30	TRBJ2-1	AWSAGDEQF
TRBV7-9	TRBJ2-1	ASSLRSSGAYNEQF
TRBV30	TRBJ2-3	AWESLGGTTDTQY
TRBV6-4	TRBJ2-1	ASSRQGGYNEQF
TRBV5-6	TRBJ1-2	ASSPTDRTGGYT
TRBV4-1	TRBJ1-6	ASSQAQYNSPLH
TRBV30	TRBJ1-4	AWADPYEKLF
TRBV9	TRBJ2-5	ASSVGGGRETQY
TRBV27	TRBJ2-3	ASSLFRGGDSTDTQY
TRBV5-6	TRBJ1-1	ASSFPGEAF
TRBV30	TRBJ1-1	AWSVDRSTEAF
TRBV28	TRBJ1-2	ASSLPGTDYGYT
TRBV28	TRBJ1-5	ASIPWAGWGQPQH
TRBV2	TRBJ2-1	ASGDTGYNEQF
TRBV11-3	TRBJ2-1	ASSFEGLGNGEQF
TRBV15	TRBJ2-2	ATSTRPQGAQSAGELF
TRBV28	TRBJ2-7	ASSPPLAYEQY